This T cell receptor beta chain was identified in a study of T cell responses to AZD1222 COVID-19 vaccine (TCRdb year 2021). Context from the whole study: A total of roughly 240 trial participants underwent TCR sequencing, of whom some 210 received two doses of AZD1222 and some 26 received two doses of the MenACWY control vaccine. Trial participants were enrolled by age into subgroups of 18-55, 56-69 and 70-plus years, and around 150, 29 and 61 TCR-sequenced participants, respectively, were included in these subgroups.

The CDR3 regions of human TCRbeta chains were subjected to immunosequencing. In the original analysis: Repertoire TCRs were matched against a reference library of SARS-CoV-2-specific TCRs generated with the MIRA antigen-specificity platform. Breadth was defined as the fraction of unique TCRs that were SARS-CoV-2-associated, and depth was defined as the fraction of total T cells that were SARS-CoV-2-associated. Each spike-specific TCR was assigned to its reactive spike region and to a CD4 or CD8 class using the MIRA data. Log10-transformed breadth and depth values were compared by one-way ANOVA with Sidak's multiple comparisons tests. TCRdb holds this immuneACCESS table with in-frame rearrangements only. Some clones are missing; in checked studies, unresolved V genes explain under half, and the rest has no known cause. V, J and clone size were drawn from that table, and D and trimming were deduced from the DNA. The sample table shows roughly 120,000 clones, and 92% are seen once. The ten top clones hold roughly 1.5% of the sample.

The time point label, read with the paper, signifies: about 28 days (+/-7) after the second vaccine dose. Because spike-specific TCR depth and breadth did not differ between the two schedules, AZD1222 recipients who got a second dose at roughly 4 weeks were pooled with those who got a second dose at roughly 12 weeks. Vaccinee samples came from UK trials COV001 and COV002, including a single-blind randomized controlled phase 2/3 trial of AZD1222 (ChAdOx1 nCoV-19) in healthy adults. For TCRbeta chain sequencing, PBMC samples were collected from trial participants at day 0 and at day 28 after the second dose. Points the paper makes about the study in general: Spike-specific TCR breadth and depth rose significantly after two AZD1222 doses compared with day 0 and with MenACWY recipients. CD4 TCRs associated with the vaccine covered the entire spike protein, and the dominant responses were in regions 160-218 and 743-854. Because no day 14 peak-response samples were available, repertoires were characterized only after the peak T cell response. Conclusions about previously exposed vaccinees are limited because only six or seven AZD1222 recipients were SARS-CoV-2 seropositive at baseline. The 56-69-year group was small, and its depth increase did not reach significance, likely because of low power. Reportedly, almost half of the unique spike-specific TCRs recognized epitopes lying outside the regions that are mutated in the B.1.351 and B.1.1.7 variants. Participants were mostly white British, with more females than males. The authors suggested clonal diversity may have been underestimated.

Regarding this clone: Its antigen is unknown. No clone much larger than this one lies a single base away; base qualities are absent.

The CDR3 starts with the cysteine, ends with the phenylalanine, and has 15 residues. The read is trimmed to its CDR3 DNA, 45 bases read in frame from base 1. CDR1 and CDR2 (SGHTA, FQGNSA) derive from the germline V gene. V is clipped by 5 bases and J by 0 bases, and the sequence between their germline boundaries is 11 bases long. This chain joins TRBV7-2 to TRBJ1-3; TRBD1 could be the D gene, as 5 bases match. This receptor was taken from an adult who received the AZD1222 COVID-19 vaccine. The source was peripheral blood, collected 28 days after the second AZD1222 dose. DNA sequence: TGTGCCAGCAGCCTAAGGACAAACTCTGGAAACACCATATATTTT. This codes for CASSLRTNSGNTIYF.